The text below deals with one TCR beta chain. The antigen is undetermined. Germline is not matched at one junction end, which may reflect a read error. The record originates from a study of T cells in Graves' hyperthyroidism and ophthalmopathy. Study-wide findings and caveats: Patients with ophthalmopathy were separated from those with stable hyperthyroidism by a 13 V-J model. Blood also carried most thyroid clonotypes expanded above 0.001.

Researchers took RNA transcripts and amplified the TCR beta CDR3 regions from them. First-round RT-PCR of the TCR CDR3 relied on the HTBI primer set. TCRdb reprocessed the multiplex PCR reads with MiXCR, giving one entry per CDR3 protein. The repertoire includes tens of thousands of distinct CDR3 sequences, less than 60% of them detected once, and just over 9% sits in the top ten. The diagnostic basis comprised clinical symptoms, serum thyroxine and TRAb, thyroid ultrasound and orbital computed tomography. Per germline, CDR1 SGHRS and CDR2 YFSETQ. The length of the CDR3 is 14 residues. This TCR came from a woman in her forties or fifties with Graves' ophthalmopathy. This chain uses TRBV5-1 with TRBJ2-5; D not resolved. Specimen: blood. This CDR3 reads CASSLGQAQETQYF. The CDR3 nucleotides are TGTGCCAGCAGCTTGGGCCAGGCACAAGAGACCCAGTACTTC.